A single T cell receptor beta chain is shown here with its context. The antigen is undetermined. Alongside CTLA-4 blockade with ipilimumab, patients with chemo-refractory metastatic non-small-cell lung cancer received focal radiation. Clones were sequenced by immunoSEQ multiplex PCR, and TCRdb holds only the in-frame ones, with some missing. The table has 100,000 or so clones, roughly 80% seen once. The sample comes from a study of radiotherapy plus CTLA-4 blockade in lung cancer. About the study: Objective responses arose in 18% of patients, and approximately 31% experienced disease control.

Whole-study results and caveats: After treatment with radiotherapy plus ipilimumab, TCR clones that came from the tumor expanded in blood.

Germline lookup yields CDR1 MNHEY and CDR2 SVGAGI. This CDR3 comprises 13 residues. With 8 bases clipped from V and 5 bases from J, the junction kept 7 bases outside the gene matches. The sample here was peripheral blood, taken from a patient treated with radiotherapy plus ipilimumab. This TCR was recovered from a human donor with non-small cell lung cancer that progressed on radiotherapy plus ipilimumab. The genes are TRBV6-5 and TRBJ1-2; 8 bases line up with TRBD1. CDR3 residues: CASGPGQVYGYTF. The CDR3 coding sequence is TGTGCCAGCGGGCCGGGACAGGTATATGGCTACACCTTC.